These 19 T cell receptor beta chains came from one sample sequenced in a study of blood T cells in healthy people across ages. Together with a sample-barcoded 5' primer, a J-beta primer mix was included in a second PCR lasting roughly 6 to 12 cycles. One entry per CDR3 protein results from TCRdb running MiXCR on the 5' RACE reads. The data contain some 880,000 distinct CDR3 sequences, about 34% of them singletons. Specimen: blood. These receptors were obtained from a man younger than 35 in good health.

This clonotype showed up many times. The V call is TRBV4-2, the J call TRBJ2-1; D might be TRBD2 (5 bases). CDR1 LGHNA and CDR2 YNFKEQ come from the germline V gene. The CDR3 covers 15 residues. The germline V and J ends were trimmed by 0 bases and 4 bases, with 10 bases remaining between them. The CDR3 loop reads CASSQDGADYNEQFF. The CDR3 DNA follows: TGTGCCAGCAGCCAAGATGGAGCGGATTACAATGAGCAGTTCTTC.

Only a few counts were recorded for this clonotype. This sequence joins TRBV21-1 and TRBJ1-2; TRBD1, the table's D call, was not compared with the DNA. TRBV21-1 is designated a pseudogene. The CDR3 has 17 amino acids. Here the CDR3 reads CASSQGERSHRLYGYTF. CDR3 DNA sequence: TGTGCCAGCAGCCAGGGGGAGCGATCCCATCGCCTCTATGGCTACACCTTC.

This clonotype came up a few times. CDR3 nucleotide sequence: TGTGCCACCAGCACCAGAGGGGGGCCCTCCTACAATGAGCAGTACTTC. Its translation is CATSTRGGPSYNEQYF. The chain joins TRBV15 to TRBJ2-1; D tentatively fits TRBD1 or TRBD2 (6 bases each). The J call may be mistaken, given a closer DNA end match to TRBJ2-7. The CDR3 extends over 16 amino acids. The germline gives CDR1 LNHNV, CDR2 YYDKDF (reference sequence).

Concerning this clonotype: This may be a read error, as it is one base from a much larger clone. This chain links TRBV12-3 or TRBV12-4 with TRBJ2-3; TRBD2 matches at 9 bases. Trimming removed 4 bases from V and 2 bases from J; junction bases left unmatched: 4. This CDR3 spans 15 amino acids. CDR3 bases: TGTGCCAGCAGTTGCGGGGGGGGAACCACAGATACGCAGTATTTT. This gives the protein CASSCGGGTTDTQYF.

This clonotype was found many times. The chain links TRBV29-1 to TRBJ2-1, with D maybe TRBD1 (6 bases). Germline V gene lookup returns CDR1 SQVTM and CDR2 ANQGSEA. The CDR3 runs 15 residues. V was pared by 2 bases and J by 5 bases, with 16 bases between. CDR3 bases: TGCAGCGTTGAATCTGGACAGCGCAACCACAATGAGCAGTTCTTC. As protein: CSVESGQRNHNEQFF.

A few counts support this clonotype. CDR3 sequence: CASSAGTTADTQYF. The CDR3 nucleotides read TGTGCCAGCAGTGCGGGGACAACAGCCGATACGCAGTATTTT. The chain combines TRBV6-2 or TRBV6-3 with TRBJ2-3; either TRBD1 or TRBD2 may supply D (6 bases each). This CDR3 has 14 amino acids. V was pared by 5 bases and J by 6 bases, with 15 bases between. Germline V CDR1 and CDR2: MNHEY, SVGEGT.

V usage is TRBV20-1 and J usage is TRBJ1-5; a possible D gene is TRBD1 (5 bases). The V gene lost 5 bases and the J gene lost 3 bases, with 20 bases spanning the gap. CDR1 is DFQATT and CDR2 is SNEGSKA in the germline V gene (reference sequence). The CDR3 is 16 amino acids. DNA of the CDR3: TGCAGTGCTGGCCCTATGGGGGGGTCGGACAATCAGCCCCAGCATTTT. Encoded protein: CSAGPMGGSDNQPQHF.

In this sample, this clonotype turned up a few times. This chain uses TRBV12-3 or TRBV12-4 with TRBJ1-6; TRBD1 aligns across 8 bases. The CDR3 contains 16 residues. With V trimmed by 6 bases and J by 7 bases, 11 bases remained unmatched. CDR3 bases: TGTGCCAGCAGACGGCCCGGACAGGGCCTAAATTCACCCCTCCACTTT. Amino acids: CASRRPGQGLNSPLHF.

V usage is TRBV5-5 and J usage is TRBJ1-5; D ambiguous. The V end lost 4 bases, the J end lost 11 bases, and 19 bases lay between the germline ends. CDR3 length: 14 residues. The germline V gene has CDR1 SGHKS and CDR2 YYEKEE (reference sequence). This chain's CDR3 is CASSLGPIDRAQHF. DNA for the CDR3: TGTGCCAGCAGCCTTGGACCGATCGATAGGGCCCAGCATTTT.

The chain combines TRBV6-2 or TRBV6-3 with TRBJ2-3, with 13 bases lining up with TRBD2. There are 18 residues in the CDR3. Germline V CDR1 and CDR2: MNHEY, SVGEGT. J was trimmed by 2 bases and V by 2 bases; bases with no gene match: 7. In nucleotides, the CDR3 is TGTGCCAGCAGTTACCCAGGACTAGCGGGGGCCTACACAGATACGCAGTATTTT. The encoded protein is CASSYPGLAGAYTDTQYF.

The gene calls are TRBV5-5 and TRBJ2-5; 8 bases map to TRBD1. This CDR3 has 14 residues. J lost 11 bases, V lost 6 bases, and 15 bases had no gene match. Germline V gene data show CDR1 as SGHKS and CDR2 as YYEKEE (reference sequence). This CDR3 reads CASTWGTGYNGQYF. CDR3 DNA: TGTGCCAGCACCTGGGGGACAGGATACAATGGGCAGTACTTC.

There are a few counts of this clonotype. The V and J genes are TRBV29-1 and TRBJ1-1, with 9 bases fitting TRBD1. Germline V gene lookup returns CDR1 SQVTM and CDR2 ANQGSEA. V shed 6 bases, J shed 7 bases, and the junction held 15 bases outside the gene matches. The CDR3 totals 15 residues. CDR3 in DNA: TGCAGCGTAGGACGGACCGGGACAGGGAGGGATGAAGCTTTCTTT. Its protein is CSVGRTGTGRDEAFF.

This rearrangement joins TRBV20-1 to TRBJ2-1; weak D call: TRBD1 (6 bases). Looked up from germline, CDR1 is DFQATT and CDR2 is SNEGSKA (reference sequence). The V and J ends lost 5 bases and 9 bases respectively, with 23 bases between them. The CDR3 has 15 amino acids. In nucleotides, the CDR3 is TGCAGTGCTCGTACCGGGACATCGACGTCGGGTGAGCAGTTCTTC. Amino acid sequence: CSARTGTSTSGEQFF.

CDR3 amino acids: CASSLVTSGPSYEQYF. CDR3 in DNA: TGTGCCAGCAGCTTAGTTACTAGCGGGCCCTCCTACGAGCAGTACTTC. The chain recombines TRBV7-2 with TRBJ2-7; TRBD2 aligns across 9 bases. V gave up 1 base and J gave up 0 bases; unmatched junction bases: 4. The CDR3 has 16 amino acids. Germline CDR1 reads SGHTA; CDR2 reads FQGNSA.

This clonotype was detected many times. This chain uses TRBV7-2 with TRBJ2-7, with 8 positions matching TRBD2. The CDR3 runs 16 residues. CDR1 and CDR2 from the germline V gene are SGHTA and FQGNSA. V dropped 2 bases and J dropped 3; count of bases not matched to a gene: 9. DNA of the CDR3: TGTGCCAGCAGCTTATTGGTAGTAACTAGCGGCTACGAGCAGTACTTC. It codes for CASSLLVVTSGYEQYF.

This clonotype was recorded many times. The V gene is TRBV5-1, the J gene TRBJ2-5, with a tentative D call TRBD1 (5 bases). V lost 0 bases, J lost 3 bases, and 12 bases lay in between. The CDR3 length is 15 residues. Germline V gene lookup returns CDR1 SGHRS and CDR2 YFSETQ. The CDR3 here is CASSLAGYIEETQYF. In DNA form, the CDR3 reads TGCGCCAGCAGCTTGGCAGGGTATATTGAAGAGACCCAGTACTTC.

This clonotype was seen a few times. Sequence at one end of the junction differs from germline and may be a read error. J is TRBJ2-4 and V is TRBV28; D is unclear. CDR1 is MDHEN, CDR2 SYDVKM, per germline. The length of the CDR3 is 14 residues. DNA for the CDR3: TGTACCAGCAGTTCGTCCTCCTCCGTAAACATTCAGTACTTC. Its protein is CTSSSSSSVNIQYF.

The table lists this clonotype with a few counts. The CDR3 region is CASSEASGGQETQYF. The CDR3 nucleotides read TGTGCCAGCAGTGAAGCGTCGGGGGGCCAAGAGACCCAGTACTTC. This chain connects TRBV6-1 to TRBJ2-5, with 7 bases matching TRBD2. Trimming at V came to 0 bases and at J to 1 base, leaving 2 bases not matched to a gene. The CDR3 sequence is 15 residues long. Germline V gives CDR1 MNHNS, CDR2 SASEGT.

This clonotype was detected a few times. The chain employs TRBV2 and TRBJ1-4; D is unclear. This CDR3 contains 14 residues. Trimming left V 6 bases short and J 14 bases short, with 22 bases between. Germline CDR1 and CDR2: SNHLY and FYNNEI. In DNA, the CDR3 is TGTGCCAGCAGCCTACTCCGGTTGAGGGATGAGCTGTTTTTT. Its translation: CASSLLRLRDELFF.